Below are 26 T cell receptor beta chains sequenced from a single sample in a study of blood T cell repertoires in COVID-19. Using immunoSEQ multiplex PCR, the repertoire was profiled, and TCRdb retains in-frame clones only, with some absent. The table has about 270,000 clones, under 95% seen once. Sequences were obtained from PBMCs or T cells enriched from blood (not recorded which). Receptor source: a man aged 35 to 55 who had been exposed to COVID-19.

V gene TRBV2 combines with J gene TRBJ2-2; 7 bases are a match to TRBD1. Germline trimming cut 0 bases from V and 5 bases from J; bases unmatched to any gene: 6. The CDR3 is 16 residues long. Looked up from germline, CDR1 is SNHLY and CDR2 is FYNNEI. The CDR3 here is CASSEAKDRITGELFF. The CDR3 nucleotides read TGTGCCAGCAGTGAAGCGAAGGACAGGATAACCGGGGAGCTGTTTTTT.

This chain links TRBV6-5 with TRBJ2-5; TRBD2 might be the D (6 bases). The ends were cut back, 7 bases at V and 4 bases at J, with 10 bases in the middle. Germline lookup yields CDR1 MNHEY and CDR2 SVGAGI. The length of the CDR3 is 12 residues. CDR3 protein: CASKGEVETQYF. CDR3 sequence (DNA): TGTGCCAGCAAAGGGGAGGTAGAGACCCAGTACTTC.

The V gene is TRBV6-1, the J gene TRBJ1-4, with 10 bases that match TRBD1. This CDR3 has 18 residues. The germline gives CDR1 MNHNS, CDR2 SASEGT. V trimming: 1 base; J trimming: 3 bases; junction bases outside the gene matches: 8. The CDR3 nucleotides read TGTGCCAGCAGTGAAGTTTGGGACAGGGGCTCGGCTAATGAAAAACTGTTTTTT. Translation gives CASSEVWDRGSANEKLFF.

The rearrangement uses TRBV28 and TRBJ2-7, with D tentatively TRBD2 (6 bases). Germline lookup yields CDR1 MDHEN and CDR2 SYDVKM. The CDR3 contains 17 residues. Deletions cut 6 bases from V and 4 bases from J, with 25 bases between. The CDR3 reads CASRGGPRDPFRYEQYF. CDR3 nucleotides: TGTGCCAGCAGGGGGGGACCTCGAGACCCTTTCCGTTACGAGCAGTACTTC.

The rearrangement joins TRBV12-3 or TRBV12-4 to TRBJ1-1, with 9 bases matching TRBD1. J was trimmed by 10 bases and V by 6 bases; bases with no gene match: 9. This CDR3 has 13 residues. The chain's CDR3 is CASSQGTGMGAFF. In DNA, the CDR3 is TGTGCCAGCAGCCAAGGGACAGGGATGGGAGCTTTCTTT.

The V gene is TRBV27, the J gene TRBJ1-2; 10 bases map to TRBD1. The CDR3 is 14 residues long. Trimming took 6 bases from V and 3 from J; bases not matched to a gene: 4. The germline V gene has CDR1 MNHEY and CDR2 SMNVEV (reference sequence). CDR3 sequence reads: CASRRDRGHYGYTF. CDR3 DNA: TGTGCCAGCAGAAGGGACAGGGGACACTATGGCTACACCTTC.

This clone was counted a single time. This chain connects TRBV4-2 to TRBJ2-7; TRBD1 matches 7 bases. The CDR3 loop spans 15 amino acids. After removal of 1 base from V and 2 bases from J, the junction contained 5 bases not matched to a gene. Germline-derived CDR1 and CDR2 are LGHNA and YNFKEQ. CDR3 sequence (DNA): TGTGCCAGCAGCCAAGGAGACAGGGACACCTACGAGCAGTACTTC. Its translation is CASSQGDRDTYEQYF.

DNA of the CDR3: TGTGCCAGCAGTGAAGAGGGACAGCGGTATGAAAAACTGTTTTTT. Amino acids: CASSEEGQRYEKLFF. The gene calls are TRBV6-1 and TRBJ1-4, with TRBD1 identical over 7 bases. The ends lost 1 base at V and 6 bases at J; junction bases unmatched: 5. This CDR3 has 15 residues. Germline lookup yields CDR1 MNHNS and CDR2 SASEGT.

The chain employs TRBV12-3 or TRBV12-4 and TRBJ2-4, with D possibly matching TRBD1 (6 bases). The V gene lost 6 bases and the J gene lost 8 bases, with 14 bases spanning the gap. CDR3 length: 13 amino acids. This CDR3 is CASSVQGSDIQYF. The DNA for the CDR3 is TGTGCCAGCAGCGTACAGGGTTCTGACATTCAGTACTTC.

The chain recombines TRBV4-1 with TRBJ2-3, with a possible D match to TRBD1 (5 bases). Germline V gene data show CDR1 as MGHRA and CDR2 as YSYEKL. There are 16 residues in the CDR3. The V end was cut by 0 bases, the J end by 5 bases, with 15 bases between. The CDR3 coding sequence is TGCGCCAGCAGCCAAGATAAAGGTTCCGACAGAGATACGCAGTATTTT. Its translation: CASSQDKGSDRDTQYF.

The chain recombines TRBV12-5 with TRBJ1-2; D unclear. Trimming shortened V by 10 bases and J by 4 bases, and 10 bases separated the two germline ends. CDR1 is LGHNT and CDR2 is FRNRAP in the germline V gene. This CDR3 has 11 amino acids. The CDR3 spells CATGRSYGYTF. The CDR3 DNA reads as TGTGCTACTGGCCGGAGCTATGGCTACACCTTC.

This clone occurred a few times. This chain joins TRBV11-2 and TRBJ1-1, with unresolved D. Looked up from germline, CDR1 is SGHAT and CDR2 is FQNNGV. V lost 1 base, J lost 1 base, and 7 bases lay in between. The CDR3 extends over 14 amino acids. The CDR3 reads CASSLVLKNTEAFF. CDR3 nucleotides: TGTGCCAGCAGCTTAGTTCTAAAGAACACTGAAGCTTTCTTT.

The sample holds one count of this clone. The rearrangement joins TRBV5-1 to TRBJ2-7, with 10 bases matching TRBD2. This CDR3 contains 15 residues. In germline, CDR1 is SGHRS, CDR2 YFSETQ. The junction had 6 bases not matched to a gene; V was cut back by 4 bases and J by 2 bases. The DNA for the CDR3 is TGCGCCAGCAGCCCGGGTGGGACTAGCGCCTACGAGCAGTACTTC. Amino acid sequence: CASSPGGTSAYEQYF. Complete variable domain (other parts from reference TRBV5-1 and TRBJ2-7): KAGVTQTPRYLIKTRGQQVTLSCSPISGHRSVSWYQQTPGQGLQFLFEYFSETQRNKGNFPGRFSGRQFSNSRSEMNVSTLELGDSALYLCASSPGGTSAYEQYFGPGTRLTVT.

Only one count was recorded for this clone. The V gene is TRBV6-1, the J gene TRBJ2-1; possible D gene TRBD1, 6 bases. Germline CDR1 is MNHNS and CDR2 is SASEGT. The CDR3 contains 15 residues. Trimming pared 2 bases from V and 6 bases from J, leaving 14 bases between. The CDR3 loop reads CASSEQGQGFNEQFF. The CDR3 DNA reads TGTGCCAGCAGTGAACAGGGACAAGGCTTCAATGAGCAGTTCTTC.

V is TRBV2 and J is TRBJ1-2; tentatively, D is TRBD1 (5 bases). Trimming left V 7 bases short and J 5 bases short, with 17 bases between. The V gene's germline CDR1 is SNHLY and CDR2 FYNNEI. The CDR3 is made up of 14 amino acids. The CDR3 is CASIPRGGGYGYTF. For the CDR3, the DNA is TGTGCCAGCATCCCGCGCGGGGGTGGGTATGGCTACACCTTC.

This clone was detected only once. The genes are TRBV19 and TRBJ2-7, with 8 bases lining up with TRBD2. The CDR3 contains 14 residues. The germline V gene encodes CDR1 LNHDA and CDR2 SQIVND (reference sequence). V shed 6 bases and J 3 bases; nucleotides not matched to a gene: 7. This CDR3 reads CASRDLAGSYEQYF. The CDR3 nucleotides are TGTGCCAGTAGAGATTTAGCGGGGAGCTACGAGCAGTACTTC.

The rearrangement uses TRBV9 and TRBJ1-5; D not resolved. This CDR3 contains 14 residues. Germline assignment: CDR1 SGDLS and CDR2 YYNGEE. The CDR3, as DNA: TGTGTACTAAGGCAGAACTATAGCAATCAGCCCCAGCATTTT. It is translated as CVLRQNYSNQPQHF.

Of note for this clone: A junction end diverges from the germline sequence, so it may reflect a read error. The chain has TRBV16 and TRBJ2-5; no definite D call. CDR1 is KGHSY, CDR2 FQNENV, per germline. The CDR3 contains 13 residues. The CDR3 loop is CASTQERQETQYF. CDR3 in DNA: TGTGCCAGCACCCAAGAGCGTCAAGAGACCCAGTACTTC.

In nucleotides, the CDR3 is TGTGCCAGTACCCCGACCACAGGAACTAACTATGGCTACACCTTC. Its protein is CASTPTTGTNYGYTF. V and J are TRBV19 and TRBJ1-2, with D maybe TRBD1 (5 bases). Looked up from germline, CDR1 is LNHDA and CDR2 is SQIVND (reference sequence). This CDR3 is 15 amino acids long. Trimming removed 7 bases at V and 0 bases at J, with 15 bases between.

The chain joins TRBV27 to TRBJ2-3; 7 nucleotides line up with TRBD2. The CDR3 spans 16 residues. After removal of 3 bases from V and 0 bases from J, the junction contained 6 bases not matched to a gene. Germline-derived CDR1 and CDR2 are MNHEY and SMNVEV (reference sequence). CDR3 in DNA: TGTGCCAGCAGTTTGGGGAGGGGCTCGAGCACAGATACGCAGTATTTT. It translates to CASSLGRGSSTDTQYF.

V is TRBV2 and J is TRBJ2-5, with a weak D call TRBD2 (6 bases). CDR3 length equals 13 residues. Trimming pared 3 bases from V and 5 bases from J, leaving 10 bases between. CDR1 SNHLY and CDR2 FYNNEI come from the germline V gene. The CDR3 DNA follows: TGTGCCAGCAGTGATGGAGGGATCGAGACCCAGTACTTC. This translates into CASSDGGIETQYF.

The chain recombines TRBV28 with TRBJ2-2, with 14 bases aligning to TRBD2. Germline V gene lookup returns CDR1 MDHEN and CDR2 SYDVKM. The CDR3 has 15 amino acids. The junction had 5 bases not matched to a gene; V was cut back by 5 bases and J by 9 bases. The CDR3 DNA sequence: TGTGCCAGCAGTCCCGGGACTAGCGGGAGTTGGGAGCTGTTTTTT. Its translation is CASSPGTSGSWELFF.

J is TRBJ1-1 and V is TRBV20-1, with D possibly matching TRBD1 (6 bases). Deletions cut 6 bases from V and 0 bases from J, with 14 bases between. Germline CDR1 and CDR2: DFQATT and SNEGSKA (reference sequence). CDR3 size: 14 residues. In nucleotides, the CDR3 is TGCAGTGCGAGTACACAGGGAGTGAACACTGAAGCTTTCTTT. Encoded protein: CSASTQGVNTEAFF.

This clone was detected only once. V is TRBV28 and J is TRBJ1-1; unclear D gene. CDR1 MDHEN and CDR2 SYDVKM come from the germline V gene. Trimming took off 5 bases at V and 5 bases at J, with 15 bases between the two ends. The CDR3 consists of 14 residues. The CDR3, as DNA: TGTGCCAGCAGTGTTGACCACTATAGGACTGAAGCTTTCTTT. It yields the protein CASSVDHYRTEAFF.

V gene TRBV11-2 combines with J gene TRBJ2-1, with D maybe TRBD2 (5 bases). The CDR3 has 12 amino acids. CDR1 and CDR2 from the germline V gene are SGHAT and FQNNGV. Trimming took off 3 bases at V and 8 bases at J, with 8 bases between the two ends. This chain's CDR3 is CASSFPGDEQFF. The CDR3 bases are TGTGCCAGCAGCTTTCCCGGGGATGAGCAGTTCTTC.

The gene calls are TRBV7-6 and TRBJ2-3; 12 nucleotides match TRBD2. Germline values: CDR1 SGHVS, CDR2 FNYEAQ. This CDR3 contains 16 residues. J gave up 2 bases and V 4 bases, and 4 bases lay outside the gene matches. The CDR3 loop is CASSWSSGRATDTQYF. The CDR3 bases are TGTGCCAGCAGCTGGTCTAGCGGGAGGGCCACAGATACGCAGTATTTT.